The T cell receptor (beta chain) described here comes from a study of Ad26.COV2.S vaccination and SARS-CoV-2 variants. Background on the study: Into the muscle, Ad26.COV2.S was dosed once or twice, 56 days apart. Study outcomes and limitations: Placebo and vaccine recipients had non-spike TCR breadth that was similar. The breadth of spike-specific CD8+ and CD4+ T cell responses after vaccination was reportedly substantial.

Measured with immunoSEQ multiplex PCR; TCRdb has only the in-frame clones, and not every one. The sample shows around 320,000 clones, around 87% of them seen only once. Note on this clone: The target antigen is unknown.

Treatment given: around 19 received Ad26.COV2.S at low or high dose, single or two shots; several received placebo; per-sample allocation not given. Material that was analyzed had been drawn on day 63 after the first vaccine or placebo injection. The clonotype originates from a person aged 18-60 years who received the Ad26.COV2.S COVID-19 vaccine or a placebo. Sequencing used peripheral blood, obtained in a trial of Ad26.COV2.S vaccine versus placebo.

The CDR3 region has the DNA TGTGCCAGCAGCTTAGAATTGGCCTATGGCTACACCTTC. This codes for CASSLELAYGYTF. This sequence joins TRBV7-8 and TRBJ1-2; D unclear. Trimming left V 1 base short and J 4 bases short, with 7 bases between. Germline CDR1 SGHVS, CDR2 FQNEAQ. This CDR3 has 13 amino acids.